Below, one T cell receptor beta chain is given with its context. The sample comes from a study of blood T cell repertoires in COVID-19. The overall study: Samples taken during acute and convalescent COVID-19 were collected in the United States, Italy and Spain. From T cells, B-cell-depleted T cells, or PBMCs came the material, which was cDNA or gDNA.

In the authors' workflow: Cell counts per sample came from amplifying reference gene primers. Profiled with immunoSEQ multiplex PCR; TCRdb holds only in-frame clones, not every one. The DNA was the basis for D and trimming; V, J and clone size are from that table. The sample contains about 210,000 clones, 88% of which appear only once. V trimming: 5 bases; J trimming: 8 bases; junction bases outside the gene matches: 6. Germline CDR1 is SGHRS and CDR2 is YFSETQ. This CDR3 is 14 amino acids long. This sequence joins TRBV5-1 and TRBJ1-4; TRBD1 matches at 10 bases. Sequenced: peripheral blood. This TCR was recovered from a man aged 40-55 years with acute or convalescent COVID-19. The DNA for the CDR3 is TGCGCCAGCAGTTCCGGGACAGGGGAAGAAAAACTGTTTTTT. It translates to CASSSGTGEEKLFF.